Below are 16 T cell receptor beta chains sequenced from a single sample in a study of cytomegalovirus exposure and HLA in healthy donors. Clones were sequenced by immunoSEQ multiplex PCR, and TCRdb holds only the in-frame ones, with some missing. The data show more than 200,000 clones, less than 90% seen once. Material: PBMCs. The receptors here all came from a man aged 18 to 29 in good health and CMV-seropositive.

In this sample, this clone turned up a few times. The sample holds other DNA sequences that translate to the same CDR3. V is TRBV10-2 and J is TRBJ2-3; D remains unclear. This CDR3 is 12 amino acids long. Trimming took off 6 bases at V and 0 bases at J, with 4 bases between the two ends. CDR1 is WSHSY, CDR2 SAAADI, per germline. The CDR3 bases are TGCGCCAGCAGCGGCAGCACAGATACGCAGTATTTT. Protein product: CASSGSTDTQYF.

The table lists this clone with a count of one. The gene calls are TRBV7-2 and TRBJ2-7, with D tentatively TRBD1 or TRBD2 (5 bases each). V was cut by 5 bases and J by 6 bases, with 14 bases left in between. This CDR3 is built from 13 residues. The germline V gene encodes CDR1 SGHTA and CDR2 FQGNSA. CDR3 DNA: TGTGCCAGCAGCCCGCGAGGGGCCCGCGAGCAGTACTTC. Amino acid sequence: CASSPRGAREQYF.

The chain combines TRBV19 with TRBJ2-7; TRBD1 agrees at 7 bases. The V and J ends lost 3 bases and 3 bases, in that order; junction bases with no gene match: 5. The germline V gene encodes CDR1 LNHDA and CDR2 SQIVND (reference sequence). There are 14 residues in the CDR3. This CDR3 reads CASSIRDSFYEQYF. CDR3 sequence (DNA): TGTGCCAGTAGTATTAGGGACAGCTTCTACGAGCAGTACTTC.

V usage is TRBV30 and J usage is TRBJ1-2; a weak D match, TRBD1 (6 bases). The V end was cut by 2 bases, the J end by 1 base, with 8 bases between. The CDR3 runs to 13 residues. Germline V gene lookup returns CDR1 GTSNPN and CDR2 SVGIG (reference sequence). The chain's CDR3 is CAWSRDINYGYTF. The CDR3 DNA reads as TGTGCCTGGAGTAGGGACATTAACTATGGCTACACCTTC.

V gene TRBV7-8 combines with J gene TRBJ2-3; 11 bases are shared with TRBD2. Germline loops: CDR1 SGHVS, CDR2 FQNEAQ. CDR3 length: 16 residues. The V and J ends lost 5 bases and 3 bases, in that order; junction bases with no gene match: 7. Here the CDR3 DNA reads TGTGCCAGCAGCCCAGTACTAGCGGGAGTTACAGATACGCAGTATTTT. It encodes CASSPVLAGVTDTQYF.

This chain connects TRBV2 to TRBJ1-5; no firm D call. CDR3 size: 13 residues. V was shortened by 6 bases and J by 2 bases, with 8 bases between the two germline ends. Germline V gene sequence: CDR1 SNHLY, CDR2 FYNNEI. The CDR3 is CASSVNGNQPQHF. As DNA, the CDR3 is TGTGCCAGCAGCGTCAATGGCAATCAGCCCCAGCATTTT.

The chain has TRBV7-6 and TRBJ2-7; D might be TRBD1 or TRBD2, each matching 5 bases. The CDR3 has 14 amino acids. The V end was cut by 5 bases, the J end by 5 bases, with 16 bases between. Germline lookup yields CDR1 SGHVS and CDR2 FNYEAQ. The CDR3 DNA sequence: TGTGCCAGCAGCCTCGTGGGGCGGGTAGACGAGCAGTACTTC. Translating it yields CASSLVGRVDEQYF.

CDR3 sequence reads: CASSSDPRQGGFYEQYF. The CDR3 region has the DNA TGTGCCAGCAGTTCCGACCCCAGACAGGGAGGTTTCTACGAGCAGTACTTC. J is TRBJ2-7 and V is TRBV27; the D gene is possibly TRBD1 (7 bases). There are 17 residues in the CDR3. Trimming took 4 bases from V and 3 from J, leaving 22 bases between them. In germline, CDR1 is MNHEY, CDR2 SMNVEV (reference sequence).

This rearrangement joins TRBV5-1 to TRBJ1-2; 7 nucleotides agree with TRBD1. J gave up 0 bases and V 2 bases, and 4 bases lay outside the gene matches. The germline V gene encodes CDR1 SGHRS and CDR2 YFSETQ. The CDR3 length is 15 residues. The CDR3 nucleotides read TGCGCCAGCAGCTTTGTGACAGGGTCTAACTATGGCTACACCTTC. Amino acids: CASSFVTGSNYGYTF.

This rearrangement joins TRBV30 to TRBJ2-1, with 14 bases matching TRBD2. The V and J ends lost 1 base and 0 bases, in that order; junction bases with no gene match: 11. The germline CDR1 and CDR2 sequences are GTSNPN and SVGIG (reference sequence). The CDR3 contains 20 residues. CDR3 protein: CAWSDPPGLAGASSYNEQFF. As DNA, the CDR3 is TGTGCCTGGAGTGATCCACCGGGACTAGCGGGAGCGAGCTCCTACAATGAGCAGTTCTTC. The full variable domain, its missing parts supplied by reference TRBV30 and TRBJ2-1, is SQTIHQWPATLVQPVGSPLSLECTVEGTSNPNLYWYRQAAGRGLQLLFYSVGIGQISSEVPQNLSASRPQDRQFILSSKKLLLSDSGFYLCAWSDPPGLAGASSYNEQFFGPGTRLTVL.

The chain has TRBV30 and TRBJ1-1; perhaps TRBD1 as D (5 bases). From germline, CDR1 is GTSNPN and CDR2 SVGIG (reference sequence). This CDR3 region has 16 residues. V was shortened by 0 bases and J by 6 bases, with 20 bases between the two germline ends. CDR3 nucleotide sequence: TGTGCCTGGAGTGTACGGGTCGGGCCGTTCAGGGCTGAAGCTTTCTTT. This codes for CAWSVRVGPFRAEAFF.

The rearrangement joins TRBV25-1 to TRBJ1-1, with D uncertain. CDR3 size: 13 residues. V lost 2 bases and J lost 3, with 7 bases in between. The germline gives CDR1 MGHDK, CDR2 SYGVNS. CDR3 sequence reads: CASSESGYTEAFF. The CDR3 DNA reads TGTGCCAGCAGTGAAAGTGGGTACACTGAAGCTTTCTTT. The full variable domain, completed using reference TRBV25-1 and TRBJ1-1, is EADIYQTPRYLVIGTGKKITLECSQTMGHDKMYWYQQDPGMELHLIHYSYGVNSTEKGDLSSESTVSRIRTEHFPLTLESARPSHTSQYLCASSESGYTEAFFGQGTRLTVV.

The V call is TRBV7-9, the J call TRBJ1-1, with 8 bases lining up with TRBD1. This CDR3 is 16 amino acids long. The trim removed 4 bases at V and 0 bases at J, leaving 7 bases unmatched. Germline CDR1 is SEHNR and CDR2 is FQNEAQ (reference sequence). This chain's CDR3 is CASSSRQGPLNTEAFF. CDR3 nucleotide sequence: TGTGCCAGCAGCTCGCGACAGGGGCCCCTGAACACTGAAGCTTTCTTT.

The chain joins TRBV5-1 to TRBJ2-1, with D possibly matching TRBD2 (5 bases). The CDR3 has 15 amino acids. V was clipped by 0 bases and J by 5 bases, with 12 bases between them. From germline, CDR1 is SGHRS and CDR2 YFSETQ. The CDR3 coding sequence is TGCGCCAGCAGCTTGGGTAGCGCATCCAACAATGAGCAGTTCTTC. Residues: CASSLGSASNNEQFF. The whole variable domain, filled in from reference TRBV5-1 and TRBJ2-1, reads KAGVTQTPRYLIKTRGQQVTLSCSPISGHRSVSWYQQTPGQGLQFLFEYFSETQRNKGNFPGRFSGRQFSNSRSEMNVSTLELGDSALYLCASSLGSASNNEQFFGPGTRLTVL.

V usage is TRBV10-1 and J usage is TRBJ2-7; D gene ambiguous. The germline V gene encodes CDR1 WNHNN and CDR2 SYGVQD (reference sequence). The CDR3 has 14 residues. Trimming removed 3 bases at V and 2 bases at J, with 11 bases between. In nucleotides, the CDR3 is TGCGCCAGCAGTGATAACAGTTTGGCCTACGAGCAGTACTTC. Translating gives CASSDNSLAYEQYF.

V usage is TRBV7-6 and J usage is TRBJ1-4; TRBD1 matches 7 bases. In germline, CDR1 is SGHVS, CDR2 FNYEAQ. V gave up 6 bases and J gave up 3 bases; unmatched junction bases: 4. The CDR3 is 14 amino acids. The CDR3 protein is CASRAGGPNEKLFF. The CDR3, as DNA: TGTGCCAGCAGGGCAGGGGGACCTAATGAAAAACTGTTTTTT.